The source of this TCR beta chain is a study of cytomegalovirus exposure and HLA in healthy donors. General observations from the study: CMV antigen specificity of three CMV-associated chains was confirmed in vitro. Previous analysis showed most TCR beta V segments were productive about 87% or about 30% of the time.

Donors sampled were nominally healthy, though unrecorded immune exposures were likely. The PCR contained 60 Vbeta and 13 Jbeta primers. Produced via immunoSEQ multiplex PCR; TCRdb's table is partial and in-frame only. The repertoire includes approximately 58,000 clones, 65% to 90% of them detected once, and about 4.3% sits in the top ten. Details on this clone: Its antigen is still unknown. One junction end disagrees with the germline gene, perhaps due to a read error. Other nucleotide sequences from this sample produce the same CDR3.

The sequencing input was PBMCs. This TCR was recovered from a man aged 30-40 years in good health and CMV-seronegative.

The CDR3: CASSVVPEGGYGDTQYF. DNA of the CDR3: TGTGCCAGCAGCGTAGTGCCCGAAGGGGGCTACGGAGATACGCAGTACTTT. The chain carries TRBV9 and TRBJ2-3; 7 bases agree with TRBD1. CDR1 is SGDLS, CDR2 YYNGEE, per germline. CDR3 length: 17 amino acids.